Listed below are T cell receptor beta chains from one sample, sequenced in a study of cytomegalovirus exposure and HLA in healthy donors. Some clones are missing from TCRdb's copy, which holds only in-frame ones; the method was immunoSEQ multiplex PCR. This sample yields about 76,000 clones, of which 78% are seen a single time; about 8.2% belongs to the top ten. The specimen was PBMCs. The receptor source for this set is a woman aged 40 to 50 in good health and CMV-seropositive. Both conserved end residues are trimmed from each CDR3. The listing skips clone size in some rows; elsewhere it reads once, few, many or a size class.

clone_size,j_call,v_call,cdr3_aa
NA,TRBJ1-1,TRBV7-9,ASSLEAGFTEAF
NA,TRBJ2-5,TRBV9,ASSVDFRTGWETQY
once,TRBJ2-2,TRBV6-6,ASRQTGGGTGELF
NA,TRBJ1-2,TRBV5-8,ASSLRVSYGYT
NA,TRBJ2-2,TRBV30,AWRRSGRAGELF
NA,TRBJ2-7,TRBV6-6,ASSYVVVRDYQY
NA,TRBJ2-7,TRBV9,ASSASIPGDEQY
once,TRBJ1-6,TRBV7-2,ASSLTGVQSPLH
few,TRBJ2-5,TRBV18,ASSPPAGGPGETQY
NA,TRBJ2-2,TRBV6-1,ASSELYRGELF
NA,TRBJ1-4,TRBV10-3,AISMGQGNEKLF
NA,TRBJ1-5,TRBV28,ASSLEVRVQNQPQH
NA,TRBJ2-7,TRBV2,ASSEPSRRYEQY
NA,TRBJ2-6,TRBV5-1,ASSLRLAGASGANVLT
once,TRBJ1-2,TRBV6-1,AIGSFGYT
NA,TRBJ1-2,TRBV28,ASSTHWGGGGYT
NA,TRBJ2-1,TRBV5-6,ASSSLALGFNEQF
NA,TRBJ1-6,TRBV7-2,ASSPRTGEISPLH
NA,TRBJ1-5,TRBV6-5,ASSYSGQGGNQPQH
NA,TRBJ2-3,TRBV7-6,ASSQGLAGATDTQY
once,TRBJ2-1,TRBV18,ASSPPRQSSYNEQF
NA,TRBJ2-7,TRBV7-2,ASSLGWGQGGEQY
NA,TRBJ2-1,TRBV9,ASSVEQGSYNEQF
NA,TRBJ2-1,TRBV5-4,ASSLEGSGYNEQF
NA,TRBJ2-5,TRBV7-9,ASSQQETQY
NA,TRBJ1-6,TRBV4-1,ASSESTENSPLH
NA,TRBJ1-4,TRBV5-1,ASSQTFRSEKLF
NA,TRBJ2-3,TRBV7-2,ASSLGTGQGPSAQY
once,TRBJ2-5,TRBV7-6,ASSPQYRGKETQY
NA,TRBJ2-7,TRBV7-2,ASTEGAGGYEQY
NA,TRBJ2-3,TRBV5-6,ASSSDRVWADTQY
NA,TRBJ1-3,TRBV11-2,ASSLTGGSSGNTIY
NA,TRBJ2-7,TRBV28,ASNPPGQGSYEQY
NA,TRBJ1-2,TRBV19,ASSATGQGRSYGYT
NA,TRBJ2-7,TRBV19,ASRDRRQGPLEQY
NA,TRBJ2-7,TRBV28,ASSRGHREQY
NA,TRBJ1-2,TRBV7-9,ASSALTGSYGYT
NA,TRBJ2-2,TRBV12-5,ASGLVRGGLNTGELF
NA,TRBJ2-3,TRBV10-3,AISETGQGRDTQY
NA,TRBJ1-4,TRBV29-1,SVSPTGVGEKLF
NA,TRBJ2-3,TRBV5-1,ASSLAGTDTQY
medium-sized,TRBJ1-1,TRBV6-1,ASSEAGTGGTEAF
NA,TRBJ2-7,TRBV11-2,ASSLTTPI
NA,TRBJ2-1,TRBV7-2,ASSLKGGQGTYNEQF
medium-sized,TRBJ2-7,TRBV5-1,ASSSEAGGSYEQY
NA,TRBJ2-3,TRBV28,ASSSGQGGDTQY
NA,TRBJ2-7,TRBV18,ASSPASQAYEQY
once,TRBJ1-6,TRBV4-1,ASSQDVDRASPLH
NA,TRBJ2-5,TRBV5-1,ASSSGAQETQY
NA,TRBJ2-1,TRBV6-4,ASKRTSGPYNEQF
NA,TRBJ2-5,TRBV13,ASSLETSGGHGETQY
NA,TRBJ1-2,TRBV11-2,ASSAPWENYGYT
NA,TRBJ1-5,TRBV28,ASSSPRGARQPQH
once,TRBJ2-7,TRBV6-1,ASTDTRSGYEQY